Following are 9 T cell receptor beta chains from one sample sequenced in a study of blood T cell repertoires in COVID-19. Using immunoSEQ multiplex PCR, the repertoire was profiled, and TCRdb retains in-frame clones only, with some absent. Of roughly 350,000 clones in the sample, 92% were seen once. Source material: PBMCs or T cells enriched from blood (not recorded which). The origin of the receptors is a woman in her twenties or thirties who had recovered from COVID-19.

V and J are TRBV18 and TRBJ2-7, with TRBD2 as a possible D gene (5 bases). This CDR3 region has 13 residues. Germline-derived CDR1 and CDR2 are KGHSH and LQKENI. V was pared by 3 bases and J by 3 bases, with 9 bases between. CDR3: CASSPEVVYEQYF. CDR3 DNA: TGTGCCAGCTCACCGGAGGTGGTCTACGAGCAGTACTTC. The entire variable domain, with the rest obtained from reference TRBV18 and TRBJ2-7, is as follows: NAGVMQNPRHLVRRRGQEARLRCSPMKGHSHVYWYRQLPEEGLKFMVYLQKENIIDESGMPKERFSAEFPKEGPSILRIQQVVRGDSAAYFCASSPEVVYEQYFGPGTRLTVT.

This sequence joins TRBV5-1 and TRBJ2-3; TRBD2 matches at 8 bases. The germline gives CDR1 SGHRS, CDR2 YFSETQ. After removal of 4 bases from V and 2 bases from J, the junction contained 6 bases not matched to a gene. This CDR3 region has 15 residues. The CDR3 here is CASSEGLEATDTQYF. In nucleotides, the CDR3 is TGCGCCAGCAGCGAGGGACTAGAGGCCACAGATACGCAGTATTTT.

This clone is a singleton in its sample. CDR3 nucleotides: TGTGCCAGCAGCCAATCCCCAGCAGGGGCCTTGGGGGAGCAGTTCTTC. Translation: CASSQSPAGALGEQFF. The chain carries TRBV14 and TRBJ2-1; D perhaps matches TRBD1 (6 bases). The germline gives CDR1 SGHDN, CDR2 FVKESK. The CDR3 contains 16 residues. The V end lost 2 bases, the J end lost 10 bases, and 21 bases lay between the germline ends.

The chain combines TRBV6-5 with TRBJ2-1, with 8 nucleotides matching TRBD2. Germline V CDR1 and CDR2: MNHEY, SVGAGI. The CDR3 consists of 15 residues. V shed 6 bases, J shed 8 bases, and the junction held 12 bases outside the gene matches. The CDR3 region is CASRVVREVGHEQFF. CDR3 nucleotide sequence: TGTGCCAGCAGGGTGGTGCGGGAGGTGGGGCATGAGCAGTTCTTC.

V and J are TRBV5-1 and TRBJ2-7; D perhaps matches TRBD2 (6 bases). CDR1 is SGHRS, CDR2 YFSETQ, per germline. The CDR3 loop spans 14 amino acids. The V and J ends lost 0 bases and 4 bases respectively, with 11 bases between them. This chain's CDR3 is CASSLVGTPYEQYF. CDR3 nucleotides: TGCGCCAGCAGCTTGGTCGGGACTCCTTACGAGCAGTACTTC.

This clone was seen just once. The J gene is TRBJ1-1, the V gene TRBV4-3; weak D call: TRBD1 (6 bases). CDR1 LGHNA and CDR2 YSLEER come from the germline V gene. V lost 2 bases to trimming and J lost 0 bases, with 28 bases between them. The CDR3 covers 21 residues. The CDR3 sequence is CASSQTPWGPEVVGLNTEAFF. The CDR3 DNA follows: TGCGCCAGCAGCCAAACCCCCTGGGGGCCCGAGGTGGTGGGACTGAACACTGAAGCTTTCTTT.

The V and J genes are TRBV5-8 and TRBJ1-2, with D possibly TRBD1 on 5 matching bases. Germline V CDR1 and CDR2: SGHTS, YDEGEE. V was shortened by 4 bases and J by 8 bases, with 18 bases between the two germline ends. CDR3 length equals 14 residues. In DNA form, the CDR3 reads TGTGCCAGCAGCCCCCGGGGGGTACAGCAGGGCTACACCTTC. The encoded protein is CASSPRGVQQGYTF. Full variable domain (missing parts from reference TRBV5-8 and TRBJ1-2): EAGVTQSPTHLIKTRGQQATLRCSPISGHTSVYWYQQALGLGLQFLLWYDEGEERNRGNFPPRFSGRQFPNYSSELNVNALELEDSALYLCASSPRGVQQGYTFGSGTRLTVV.

V gene TRBV3-1 (or the pseudogene TRBV3-2) combines with J gene TRBJ2-7, with D maybe TRBD1 (5 bases). This CDR3 has 14 amino acids. The germline V gene encodes CDR1 LGHDT and CDR2 YNNKEL (reference sequence). With 2 bases removed from V and 2 bases from J, the gap between germline ends came to 10 bases. The CDR3 region is CASSQSQVAYEQYF. The CDR3 coding sequence is TGTGCCAGCAGCCAATCACAGGTTGCCTACGAGCAGTACTTC.

This chain links TRBV28 with TRBJ1-3, with D unclear. The V gene lost 5 bases and the J gene lost 2 bases, with 7 bases spanning the gap. The CDR3 extends over 13 amino acids. Germline lookup yields CDR1 MDHEN and CDR2 SYDVKM. CDR3 DNA sequence: TGTGCCAGCAGTCCCAGGCCTGGAAACACCATATATTTT. Its protein is CASSPRPGNTIYF. Variable domain in full (rest from reference TRBV28 and TRBJ1-3): DVKVTQSSRYLVKRTGEKVFLECVQDMDHENMFWYRQDPGLGLRLIYFSYDVKMKEKGDIPEGYSVSREKKERFSLILESASTNQTSMYLCASSPRPGNTIYFGEGSWLTVV.